What follows are 18 T cell receptor beta chains derived from one specimen sequenced in a study of molecular identifiers for immune sequencing clone quantification. Using its own MiXCR run on the PCR reads, TCRdb lists one record per CDR3 protein. The profile shows about 640,000 distinct CDR3 sequences, nearly 20% of them singletons. The sequenced sample was naive CD8+ T cells from blood, with Jurkat cell RNA spiked in. Sample subset: FACS-sorted CD8+CD4-CCR7+CD45RA+ naive T cells. The receptors stem from a human donor in good health. Some libraries in this study had Jurkat cell RNA spiked in.

Of note for this clonotype: This CDR3 fails to terminate in the conserved phenylalanine or tryptophan, so it likely reflects a read error. The chain is built from TRBV20-1 and TRBJ2-1, with D possibly being TRBD1 (7 bases). CDR1 and CDR2 from the germline V gene are DFQATT and SNEGSKA (reference sequence). V lost 6 bases and J 0 bases, leaving 12 bases between the germline ends. The CDR3 runs to 14 residues. DNA of the CDR3: TGCAGTGCGAGACAGGGACTCTCCTACAATGAGCAGTTCTCC. Its protein is CSARQGLSYNEQFS.

This clonotype was recorded at least ten times. CDR3 coding DNA: TGCGCCAGCAGCCAAAGTGAAGGTCAGCCCCAGCATTTT. Protein: CASSQSEGQPQHF. This chain joins TRBV4-3 and TRBJ1-5, with D uncertain. V lost 2 bases and J 6 bases, leaving 8 bases between the germline ends. Germline V CDR1 and CDR2: LGHNA, YSLEER. The CDR3 is made up of 13 amino acids.

The rearrangement joins TRBV7-9 to TRBJ1-1; D possibly corresponds to TRBD1 (6 bases). Trimming left V 5 bases short and J 4 bases short, with 20 bases between. Germline lookup yields CDR1 SEHNR and CDR2 FQNEAQ (reference sequence). The CDR3 loop spans 16 amino acids. The CDR3 DNA reads TGTGCCAGCAGCCCCCCGACAGGTCCCCTGGGCACTGAAGCTTTCTTT. Protein product: CASSPPTGPLGTEAFF.

Regarding this clonotype: The CDR3 does not close with the conserved phenylalanine or tryptophan, likely indicating a read error. This rearrangement joins TRBV12-3 or TRBV12-4 to TRBJ1-5, with D possibly being TRBD1 (5 bases). The CDR3 covers 19 residues. Trimming shortened V by 4 bases and J by 2 bases, and 24 bases separated the two germline ends. The CDR3 region is CASSSSSLEVGDGNQPQHL. The CDR3 DNA follows: TGTGCCAGCAGTTCCTCCTCCCTGGAGGTGGGGGATGGCAATCAGCCCCAGCATCTT.

This clonotype was found many times. The chain combines TRBV7-8 with TRBJ2-5; a possible D gene is TRBD2 (6 bases). Trimming took 1 base from V and 5 from J, leaving 20 bases between them. Germline CDR1 and CDR2: SGHVS and FQNEAQ. The CDR3 runs 17 residues. The CDR3 DNA is TGTGCCAGCAGCTTAGGTGTCGGGGGAGGTGGGAGGGAGACCCAGTACTTC. This sequence encodes CASSLGVGGGGRETQYF.

This clonotype was seen repeatedly, ten times or more. The genes are TRBV7-9 and TRBJ2-7; possible D gene TRBD2, 5 bases. This CDR3 comprises 15 residues. The V end was cut by 3 bases, the J end by 1 base, with 13 bases between. CDR1 is SEHNR, CDR2 FQNEAQ, per germline (reference sequence). The CDR3 sequence is CASSLPHGESYEQYF. CDR3 coding DNA: TGTGCCAGCAGCTTGCCCCACGGGGAGTCCTACGAGCAGTACTTC.

This clonotype has a handful of counts. The chain carries TRBV20-1 and TRBJ1-6; 7 bases are shared with TRBD1. Germline V gene lookup returns CDR1 DFQATT and CDR2 SNEGSKA (reference sequence). V was clipped by 1 base and J by 5 bases; unmatched bases: 8. This CDR3 has 16 amino acids. CDR3: CSARVVGDSNNSPLHF. The CDR3 DNA is TGCAGTGCTAGAGTTGTCGGGGACAGCAATAATTCACCCCTCCACTTT.

This clonotype was recorded many times. The chain couples TRBV20-1 to TRBJ2-7; D could derive from TRBD1 or TRBD2 (5 bases each). Germline V gene lookup returns CDR1 DFQATT and CDR2 SNEGSKA (reference sequence). V gave up 2 bases and J gave up 0 bases, with 20 bases separating them. CDR3 length equals 17 residues. The CDR3 loop is CSARNPGTDGDSYEQYF. The CDR3 DNA sequence: TGCAGTGCTAGAAACCCAGGGACCGACGGTGACTCCTACGAGCAGTACTTC.

This clonotype has a count of ten or more. This chain uses TRBV6-4 with TRBJ1-3; no firm D call. CDR3 size: 13 residues. The V end lost 4 bases, the J end lost 0 bases, and 4 bases lay between the germline ends. The V gene's germline CDR1 is MRHNA and CDR2 SNTAGT. Here the CDR3 reads CASSADSGNTIYF. The CDR3 DNA sequence: TGTGCCAGCAGTGCGGACTCTGGAAACACCATATATTTT.

This clonotype came up many times. The chain uses TRBV7-3 and TRBJ2-7; no firm D call. The CDR3 extends over 17 amino acids. Trimming cost V 1 base and J 8 bases, with 24 bases left between them. Germline assignment: CDR1 SGHTA and CDR2 FQGTGA. CDR3 in DNA: TGTGCCAGCAGCTTAAACCCTCCCGAGGCAGCATCATTTAAGCAGTACTTC. Protein product: CASSLNPPEAASFKQYF. Full variable domain (outside the CDR3, taken from reference TRBV7-3 and TRBJ2-7): GAGVSQTPSNKVTEKGKYVELRCDPISGHTALYWYRQSLGQGPEFLIYFQGTGAADDSGLPNDRFFAVRPEGSVSTLKIQRTERGDSAVYLCASSLNPPEAASFKQYFGPGTRLTVT.

This clonotype was counted at least ten times. The rearrangement joins TRBV7-9 to TRBJ2-1; D uncertain. The germline V gene encodes CDR1 SEHNR and CDR2 FQNEAQ (reference sequence). CDR3 length: 9 residues. The ends were cut back, 8 bases at V and 9 bases at J, with 5 bases in the middle. CDR3 in amino acids: CASGVEQFF. The CDR3 DNA is TGTGCCAGCGGGGTTGAGCAGTTCTTC.

A word on this clonotype: One end of the junction varies from germline; a read error may be responsible. The chain employs TRBV4-1 and TRBJ2-1; D remains ambiguous. Per the germline V gene, CDR1 is MGHRA and CDR2 is YSYEKL. The CDR3 consists of 12 residues. This chain's CDR3 is CASSQGNGEQLF. The CDR3 nucleotides are TGCGCCAGCAGCCAAGGAAACGGTGAGCAGCTCTTC.

Concerning this clonotype: It may be a read error: a sequence one base away is much more abundant. The chain carries TRBV27 and TRBJ2-7; D is perhaps TRBD2 (6 bases). The germline gives CDR1 MNHEY, CDR2 SMNVEV (reference sequence). This CDR3 has 13 residues. CDR3: CACSLSAGREQYF. DNA for the CDR3: TGTGCCTGCAGTTTATCGGCAGGGAGGGAGCAGTACTTC.

A remark on this clonotype: This clone may be a read error of a much larger clone one base away. The CDR3 DNA is TGTGCCAGCAGTTATCATCCAGTTACATCCGGGGAGCTGCTTTTT. This translates into CASSYHPVTSGELLF. The genes are TRBV6-2 or TRBV6-3 and TRBJ2-2; TRBD2 is a possible D gene (5 bases). CDR1 is MNHEY, CDR2 SVGEGT, per germline. The CDR3 runs 15 residues.

About this clonotype itself: A read error may be the cause here, since a much bigger clone is one base away. V gene TRBV5-1 combines with J gene TRBJ1-1, with D hard to call. Looked up from germline, CDR1 is SGHRS and CDR2 is YFSETQ. The CDR3 length is 14 residues. In DNA, the CDR3 is TGCGCCTGCAGCTACTCCGGATCAAACACTGAAGCTTTCTTT. Translated, it gives CACSYSGSNTEAFF. Full variable domain (outside the CDR3, taken from reference TRBV5-1 and TRBJ1-1): KAGVTQTPRYLIKTRGQQVTLSCSPISGHRSVSWYQQTPGQGLQFLFEYFSETQRNKGNFPGRFSGRQFSNSRSEMNVSTLELGDSALYLCACSYSGSNTEAFFGQGTRLTVV.

The rearrangement uses TRBV4-1 and TRBJ1-1; D gene ambiguous. Looked up from germline, CDR1 is MGHRA and CDR2 is YSYEKL. V was clipped by 4 bases and J by 5 bases, with 17 bases between them. This CDR3 contains 15 residues. CDR3 region: CASSPNMGTGTEAFF. The CDR3 DNA reads TGCGCCAGCAGCCCGAACATGGGTACGGGGACTGAAGCTTTCTTT.

This clonotype was picked up many times. The gene calls are TRBV7-6 and TRBJ1-1; D ambiguous. Germline CDR1 is SGHVS and CDR2 is FNYEAQ. The CDR3 has 14 amino acids. Trimming cost V 5 bases and J 0 bases, with 10 bases left between them. DNA of the CDR3: TGTGCCAGCAGCCCCCCTACAGTGAACACTGAAGCTTTCTTT. Translating gives CASSPPTVNTEAFF.

This chain uses TRBV2 with TRBJ2-7; 8 bases agree with TRBD1. The CDR3 length is 15 residues. CDR1 and CDR2 from the germline V gene are SNHLY and FYNNEI. Trimming took 6 bases from V and 3 from J; bases not matched to a gene: 10. The CDR3 reads CASRDKRTGRYEQYF. The CDR3 bases are TGTGCCAGCAGGGACAAACGGACAGGGCGCTACGAGCAGTACTTC.